Shown below are 31 T cell receptor beta chains from a single sample sequenced in a study of Ad26.COV2.S vaccination and SARS-CoV-2 variants. TCRdb keeps only in-frame clones here, not all; method: immunoSEQ multiplex PCR. The table records hundreds of thousands of clones, roughly 89% of them present only once. As for treatment: roughly 20 received Ad26.COV2.S at low or high dose, single or two shots; about 5 received placebo; per-sample allocation not given. Day 63 after the first injection of vaccine or placebo was the sampling time. The sequencing used peripheral blood, collected in a trial of Ad26.COV2.S vaccine versus placebo. The receptor source for this set is a person aged 18 to 65 who received the Ad26.COV2.S COVID-19 vaccine or a placebo.

The J gene is TRBJ2-7, the V gene TRBV4-1; D perhaps matches TRBD2 (6 bases). CDR1 and CDR2 from the germline V gene are MGHRA and YSYEKL. The V end lost 1 base, the J end lost 3 bases, and 16 bases lay between the germline ends. This CDR3 region has 16 residues. The CDR3 nucleotides read TGCGCCAGCAGCCAAGGGCTGGATAGCGGCCGCTACGAGCAGTACGTC. Protein sequence: CASSQGLDSGRYEQYV.

This clone has more than one count but fewer than ten. The gene calls are TRBV2 and TRBJ1-5, with D unclear. The germline V gene has CDR1 SNHLY and CDR2 FYNNEI. There are 13 residues in the CDR3. V shed 6 bases and J shed 6 bases, with 12 bases lying between them. The CDR3 coding sequence is TGTGCCAGCAGCGTGGGCTCTCCTCAGCCCCAGCATTTT. It is translated as CASSVGSPQPQHF. Full variable domain (rest looked up from reference TRBV2 and TRBJ1-5): EPEVTQTPSHQVTQMGQEVILRCVPISNHLYFYWYRQILGQKVEFLVSFYNNEISEKSEIFDDQFSVERPDGSNFTLKIRSTKLEDSAMYFCASSVGSPQPQHFGDGTRLSIL.

This clone was observed once. The chain employs TRBV18 and TRBJ1-4, with D maybe TRBD1 (5 bases). The CDR3 runs 14 residues. Per germline, CDR1 KGHSH and CDR2 LQKENI. Trimming took off 4 bases at V and 4 bases at J, with 10 bases between the two ends. The CDR3 coding sequence is TGTGCCAGCTCACTGGGGCGGGATAATGAAAAACTGTTTTTT. Amino acids: CASSLGRDNEKLFF.

The chain carries TRBV4-1 and TRBJ2-5; the D gene is possibly TRBD1 (5 bases). Germline V gives CDR1 MGHRA, CDR2 YSYEKL. V gave up 1 base and J gave up 4 bases, with 10 bases separating them. This CDR3 comprises 14 residues. The CDR3 reads CASSQVRTGETQYF. As DNA, the CDR3 is TGCGCCAGCAGCCAAGTCAGAACAGGAGAGACCCAGTACTTC.

The chain joins TRBV4-3 to TRBJ1-6, with 7 bases identical to TRBD1. The ends lost 4 bases at V and 7 bases at J; junction bases unmatched: 7. Germline V gene data show CDR1 as LGHNA and CDR2 as YSLEER. The CDR3 is 15 amino acids. This CDR3 reads CASSRETQGNSPLHF. The CDR3 nucleotides read TGCGCCAGCAGCCGCGAGACACAGGGGAATTCACCCCTCCACTTT.

CDR3 region: CASSFSDRVYGYTF. In nucleotides, the CDR3 is TGTGCCAGCAGCTTTTCGGACAGGGTCTATGGCTACACCTTC. The rearrangement uses TRBV5-8 and TRBJ1-2; 8 nucleotides agree with TRBD1. The junction had 4 bases not matched to a gene; V was cut back by 2 bases and J by 4 bases. From germline, CDR1 is SGHTS and CDR2 YDEGEE. CDR3 size: 14 residues.

The chain couples TRBV3-1 (or the pseudogene TRBV3-2) to TRBJ2-1; no reliable D call. Germline loops: CDR1 LGHDT, CDR2 YNNKEL (reference sequence). This CDR3 region has 12 residues. V lost 2 bases and J lost 5, with 4 bases in between. The CDR3 spells CASSQYDNEQFF. The DNA for the CDR3 is TGTGCCAGCAGCCAATATGACAATGAGCAGTTCTTC.

This rearrangement joins TRBV25-1 to TRBJ1-2, with a possible D match to TRBD1 (5 bases). In germline, CDR1 is MGHDK, CDR2 SYGVNS. This CDR3 contains 17 residues. V gave up 3 bases and J gave up 2 bases, with 19 bases separating them. The CDR3 here is CASSELGDLPLNYGYTF. The CDR3 nucleotides are TGTGCCAGCAGTGAGTTAGGGGACCTACCTTTGAACTATGGCTACACCTTC.

This clone is a singleton in its sample. J is TRBJ2-6 and V is TRBV19; 10 bases agree with TRBD1. Germline trimming cut 7 bases from V and 0 bases from J; bases unmatched to any gene: 9. The CDR3 consists of 18 residues. Germline V gene sequence: CDR1 LNHDA, CDR2 SQIVND (reference sequence). The CDR3 nucleotides are TGTGCCAGTAAACCAAGGGGACAGGGGATCTCTGGGGCCAACGTCCTGACTTTC. Translation: CASKPRGQGISGANVLTF.

V is TRBV5-4 and J is TRBJ2-5; 8 bases line up with TRBD1. Losses at the gene ends were 0 bases for V and 4 bases for J; bases not matched to a gene: 2. Germline assignment: CDR1 SGHNT and CDR2 YYREEE (reference sequence). The CDR3 is 14 residues long. CDR3 coding DNA: TGTGCCAGCAGCTTGGAAGGACAGGGAGAGACCCAGTACTTC. Its protein product is CASSLEGQGETQYF.

The chain links TRBV6-6 to TRBJ1-3; D unclear. With 10 bases removed from V and 0 bases from J, the gap between germline ends came to 10 bases. The V gene's germline CDR1 is MNHNY and CDR2 SVGAGI (reference sequence). The CDR3 has 13 residues. Written as DNA, the CDR3 is TGTGCCACAACGGTTTACTCTGGAAACACCATATATTTT. Protein sequence: CATTVYSGNTIYF.

The CDR3 nucleotides read TGTGCCAGCAGCTTCCCACTTGAGGGTGAAAAACTGTTTTTT. Translating it yields CASSFPLEGEKLFF. The rearrangement joins TRBV7-9 to TRBJ1-4; D gene uncertain. Trimming took off 3 bases at V and 7 bases at J, with 12 bases between the two ends. CDR1 is SEHNR and CDR2 is FQNEAQ in the germline V gene (reference sequence). This CDR3 spans 14 amino acids.

Regarding this clone: A much bigger clone sits one base away, suggesting this may be a read error. The rearrangement uses TRBV19 and TRBJ1-1; D gene uncertain. V gave up 3 bases and J gave up 1 base, with 6 bases separating them. The CDR3 is 13 residues long. Germline CDR1 LNHDA, CDR2 SQIVND (reference sequence). This CDR3 is CASSIYGNTEAFF. The CDR3 coding sequence is TGTGCCAGTAGTATCTATGGGAACACTGAAGCTTTCTTT. The full variable domain, its missing parts supplied by reference TRBV19 and TRBJ1-1, is DGGITQSPKYLFRKEGQNVTLSCEQNLNHDAMYWYRQDPGQGLRLIYYSQIVNDFQKGDIAEGYSVSREKKESFPLTVTSAQKNPTAFYLCASSIYGNTEAFFGQGTRLTVV.

CDR3 nucleotides: TGTGCCAGCAGCCCGGACAGGCAATCGGAAAAACTGTTTTTT. Translation gives CASSPDRQSEKLFF. This chain joins TRBV6-4 and TRBJ1-4, with 7 bases identical to TRBD1. Germline-derived CDR1 and CDR2 are MRHNA and SNTAGT. There are 14 residues in the CDR3. The V and J ends lost 6 bases and 8 bases, in that order; junction bases with no gene match: 9.

V is TRBV7-2 and J is TRBJ2-7; 7 bases are shared with TRBD1. The germline V gene has CDR1 SGHTA and CDR2 FQGNSA. This CDR3 is built from 15 residues. The V gene end was trimmed by 5 bases and the J gene end by 2 bases; junction bases not matched to a gene: 9. DNA of the CDR3: TGTGCCAGCAGCCAACCCGGGCAGGGGGCCTACGAGCAGTACTTC. Protein: CASSQPGQGAYEQYF.

The chain joins TRBV5-1 to TRBJ2-2; D uncertain. CDR1 is SGHRS, CDR2 YFSETQ, per germline. The V end lost 4 bases, the J end lost 5 bases, and 12 bases lay between the germline ends. The CDR3 spans 14 residues. The CDR3 DNA follows: TGCGCCAGCAGCCCTCGACCTGGGACCGGGGAGCTGTTTTTT. Encoded protein: CASSPRPGTGELFF.

The chain links TRBV19 to TRBJ2-3; D ambiguous. Deletions cut 5 bases from V and 9 bases from J, with 12 bases between. Germline CDR1 reads LNHDA; CDR2 reads SQIVND (reference sequence). The CDR3 runs 12 residues. The DNA of the CDR3 is TGTGCCAGTAGTTCGGGTTATCGGACGCAGTATTTT. It encodes CASSSGYRTQYF.

This clone was recorded a few times. The CDR3 sequence: CASSPGIDEKLFF. As DNA, the CDR3 is TGTGCCAGCTCACCAGGGATTGATGAAAAACTGTTTTTT. The rearrangement joins TRBV18 to TRBJ1-4; D remains unclear. CDR1 and CDR2 from the germline V gene are KGHSH and LQKENI. The CDR3 length is 13 residues. V was pared by 2 bases and J by 6 bases, with 7 bases between.

This chain uses TRBV5-1 with TRBJ2-1, with 8 bases fitting TRBD1. The CDR3 covers 15 residues. Trimming took 0 bases from V and 1 from J; bases not matched to a gene: 0. CDR1 and CDR2 (germline): SGHRS, YFSETQ. The CDR3 DNA follows: TGCGCCAGCAGCTTGGGGACAGGGTCCTACAATGAGCAGTTCTTC. It yields the protein CASSLGTGSYNEQFF.

The chain carries TRBV11-2 and TRBJ2-5; the D gene is possibly TRBD2 (6 bases). Trimming took 2 bases from V and 4 from J, leaving 26 bases between them. The CDR3 sequence is 19 residues long. Germline lookup yields CDR1 SGHAT and CDR2 FQNNGV. CDR3 amino acids: CASSLFGVSEGGGGETQYF. As DNA, the CDR3 is TGTGCCAGCAGCTTATTCGGGGTGTCGGAGGGCGGTGGTGGAGAGACCCAGTACTTC.

This clone was observed a single time. The rearrangement links TRBV6-1 to TRBJ2-7; TRBD2 agrees at 12 bases. Germline values: CDR1 MNHNS, CDR2 SASEGT. Trimming took 1 base from V and 4 from J; bases not matched to a gene: 5. The CDR3 runs to 16 residues. The CDR3 protein is CASSEGLAGDLYEQYV. CDR3 coding DNA: TGTGCCAGCAGTGAAGGACTAGCGGGAGACCTATACGAGCAGTACGTC.

V usage is TRBV11-3 and J usage is TRBJ2-7; 9 positions match TRBD2. Looked up from germline, CDR1 is SGHNT and CDR2 is YENEEA. This CDR3 has 14 residues. V trimming: 3 bases; J trimming: 2 bases; junction bases outside the gene matches: 2. Here the CDR3 reads CASSFSGSAYEQYV. The DNA for the CDR3 is TGTGCCAGCAGCTTTAGCGGGAGTGCCTACGAGCAGTACGTC.

The chain carries TRBV6-1 and TRBJ2-7; possible D gene TRBD1, 5 bases. Germline loops: CDR1 MNHNS, CDR2 SASEGT. Trimming shortened V by 1 base and J by 3 bases, and 10 bases separated the two germline ends. The CDR3 has 14 amino acids. The CDR3 DNA sequence: TGTGCCAGCAGTGAAGGGACAACATACTACGAGCAGTACGTC. This codes for CASSEGTTYYEQYV.

In this sample, this clone turned up a few times. The rearrangement uses TRBV6-6 and TRBJ1-5, with D possibly matching TRBD1 (6 bases). This CDR3 is 14 amino acids long. CDR1 is MNHNY and CDR2 is SVGAGI in the germline V gene (reference sequence). Trimming pared 7 bases from V and 10 bases from J, leaving 20 bases between. The CDR3 nucleotides read TGTGCCAGCACCCTCGGGACACTCGGAACTCCCCAGCATTTT. Translated, it gives CASTLGTLGTPQHF.

The chain's CDR3 is CASSRRGNQPQHF. The CDR3 coding sequence is TGTGCCAGCAGCCGTAGAGGGAATCAGCCCCAGCATTTT. This chain connects TRBV12-3 or TRBV12-4 to TRBJ1-5; D is undetermined. Trimming left V 6 bases short and J 4 bases short, with 10 bases between. The CDR3 extends over 13 amino acids.

The CDR3 coding sequence is TGTGCCAGCAGCCCCGACAGGGGGCCCTTGTCACCCCTCCACTTT. Protein sequence: CASSPDRGPLSPLHF. The rearrangement joins TRBV6-5 to TRBJ1-6; 10 bases are a match to TRBD1. Germline V gene data show CDR1 as MNHEY and CDR2 as SVGAGI. J was trimmed by 10 bases and V by 6 bases; bases with no gene match: 9. The CDR3 loop spans 15 amino acids.

V and J are TRBV6-5 and TRBJ2-7; tentative D call: TRBD2 (6 bases). Germline values: CDR1 MNHEY, CDR2 SVGAGI. Deletions cut 6 bases from V and 3 bases from J, with 18 bases between. The CDR3 runs to 15 residues. CDR3 DNA: TGTGCCAGCAGGGGCCGGGCGGGGTCGGTCTACGAGCAGTACTTC. Residues: CASRGRAGSVYEQYF.

CDR3 coding DNA: TGTGCCATCAGCCTAGCGGGAGGGCGAGATACGCAGTATTTT. It encodes CAISLAGGRDTQYF. The rearrangement links TRBV10-3 to TRBJ2-3, with 12 positions matching TRBD2. Germline V gene lookup returns CDR1 ENHRY and CDR2 SYGVKD. CDR3 size: 14 residues. Trimming cost V 6 bases and J 5 bases; bases outside gene matches: 3.

This clone was seen once. The CDR3 nucleotides are TGCGCCAGCAGCTTGGTGGGGACAGAGTATGGCTACACCTTC. This gives the protein CASSLVGTEYGYTF. The chain couples TRBV5-1 to TRBJ1-2; 7 positions agree with TRBD1. V shed 0 bases, J shed 5 bases, and the junction held 4 bases outside the gene matches. Germline CDR1 is SGHRS and CDR2 is YFSETQ. The CDR3 totals 14 residues. Combining the CDR3 with reference TRBV5-1 and TRBJ1-2 gives the whole variable domain KAGVTQTPRYLIKTRGQQVTLSCSPISGHRSVSWYQQTPGQGLQFLFEYFSETQRNKGNFPGRFSGRQFSNSRSEMNVSTLELGDSALYLCASSLVGTEYGYTFGSGTRLTVV.

This clone was detected only once. V and J are TRBV4-3 and TRBJ1-2; no reliable D call. Between the trimmed V and J ends, which lost 4 bases and 1 base, there was a span of 7 bases. Germline V gene lookup returns CDR1 LGHNA and CDR2 YSLEER. The CDR3 totals 13 residues. DNA for the CDR3: TGCGCCAGCAGCCGGTCGGATAACTATGGCTACACCTTC. The encoded protein is CASSRSDNYGYTF.

This chain links TRBV6-6 with TRBJ2-1; 7 bases are a match to TRBD2. Germline V gene data show CDR1 as MNHNY and CDR2 as SVGAGI (reference sequence). The CDR3 is made up of 15 amino acids. V lost 5 bases and J lost 7; bases outside the gene matches: 11. The CDR3 nucleotides are TGTGCCAGCAGTGTCTTTACCCGGGGGGTAAATGAGCAGTTCTTC. Amino acid sequence: CASSVFTRGVNEQFF.